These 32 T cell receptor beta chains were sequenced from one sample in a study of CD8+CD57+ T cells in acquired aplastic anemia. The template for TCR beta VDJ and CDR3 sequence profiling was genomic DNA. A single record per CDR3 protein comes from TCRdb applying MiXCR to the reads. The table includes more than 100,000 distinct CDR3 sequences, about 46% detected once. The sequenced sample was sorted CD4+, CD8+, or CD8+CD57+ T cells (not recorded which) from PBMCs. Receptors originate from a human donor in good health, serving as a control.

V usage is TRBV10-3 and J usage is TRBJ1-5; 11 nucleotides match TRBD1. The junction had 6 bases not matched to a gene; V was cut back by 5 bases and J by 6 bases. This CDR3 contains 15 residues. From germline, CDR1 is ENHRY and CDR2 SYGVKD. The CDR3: CAISTGTGGGQPQHF. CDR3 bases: TGTGCCATCAGTACCGGGACAGGGGGAGGTCAGCCCCAGCATTTT.

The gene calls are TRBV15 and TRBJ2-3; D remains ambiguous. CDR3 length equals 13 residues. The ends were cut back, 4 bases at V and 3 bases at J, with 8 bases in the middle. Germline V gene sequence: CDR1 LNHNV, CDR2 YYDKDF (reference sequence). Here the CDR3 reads CATSIGRTDTQYF. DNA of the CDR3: TGTGCCACCAGCATCGGACGAACAGATACGCAGTATTTT.

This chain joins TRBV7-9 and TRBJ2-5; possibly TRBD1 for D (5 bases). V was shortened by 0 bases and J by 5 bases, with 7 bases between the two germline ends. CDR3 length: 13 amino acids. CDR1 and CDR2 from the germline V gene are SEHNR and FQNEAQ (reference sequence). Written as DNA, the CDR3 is TGTGCCAGCAGCTTAGCAGGGGTGGAGACCCAGTACTTC. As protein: CASSLAGVETQYF.

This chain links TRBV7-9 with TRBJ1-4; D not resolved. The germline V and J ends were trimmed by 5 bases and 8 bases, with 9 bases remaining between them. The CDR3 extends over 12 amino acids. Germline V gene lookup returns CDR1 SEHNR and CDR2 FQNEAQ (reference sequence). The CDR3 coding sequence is TGTGCCAGCAGCCTGTTCGCCGAAAAACTGTTTTTT. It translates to CASSLFAEKLFF.

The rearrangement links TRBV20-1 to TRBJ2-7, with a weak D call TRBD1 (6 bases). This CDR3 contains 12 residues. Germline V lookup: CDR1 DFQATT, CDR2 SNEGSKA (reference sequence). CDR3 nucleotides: TGCAGCGGCAGGGACGTGGGGGCCGAGCAGTACTTC. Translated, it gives CSGRDVGAEQYF.

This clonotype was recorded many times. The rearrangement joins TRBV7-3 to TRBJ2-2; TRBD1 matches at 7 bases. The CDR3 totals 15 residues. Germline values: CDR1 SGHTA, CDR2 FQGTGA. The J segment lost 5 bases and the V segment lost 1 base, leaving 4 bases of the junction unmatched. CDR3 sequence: CASSLRDSLTGELFF. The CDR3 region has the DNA TGTGCCAGCAGCTTAAGGGACAGCCTAACCGGGGAGCTGTTTTTT. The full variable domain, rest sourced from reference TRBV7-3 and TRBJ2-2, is GAGVSQTPSNKVTEKGKYVELRCDPISGHTALYWYRQSLGQGPEFLIYFQGTGAADDSGLPNDRFFAVRPEGSVSTLKIQRTERGDSAVYLCASSLRDSLTGELFFGEGSRLTVL.

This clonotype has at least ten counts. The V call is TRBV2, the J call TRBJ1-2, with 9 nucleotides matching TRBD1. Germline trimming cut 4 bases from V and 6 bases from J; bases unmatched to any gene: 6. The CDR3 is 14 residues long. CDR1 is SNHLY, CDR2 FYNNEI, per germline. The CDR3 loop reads CASSGGTGSHGYTF. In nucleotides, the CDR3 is TGTGCCAGCAGTGGAGGGACAGGGAGTCATGGCTACACCTTC.

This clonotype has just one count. The DNA for the CDR3 is TGTGCCACCAGTGACCCTAGCAGGGGGGATCAGCCCCAGCATTTT. Translation gives CATSDPSRGDQPQHF. J is TRBJ1-5 and V is TRBV24-1, with 7 bases fitting TRBD1. This CDR3 has 15 residues. V shed 4 bases, J shed 5 bases, and the junction held 7 bases outside the gene matches. CDR1 and CDR2 (germline): KGHDR, SFDVKD.

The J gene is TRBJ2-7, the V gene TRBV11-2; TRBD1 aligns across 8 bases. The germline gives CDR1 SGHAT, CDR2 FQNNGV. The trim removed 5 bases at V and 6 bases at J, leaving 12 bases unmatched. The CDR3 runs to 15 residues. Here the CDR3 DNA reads TGTGCCAGCAGCCCCCTACCACGACAGGGGAGCGAGCAGTACTTC. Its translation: CASSPLPRQGSEQYF.

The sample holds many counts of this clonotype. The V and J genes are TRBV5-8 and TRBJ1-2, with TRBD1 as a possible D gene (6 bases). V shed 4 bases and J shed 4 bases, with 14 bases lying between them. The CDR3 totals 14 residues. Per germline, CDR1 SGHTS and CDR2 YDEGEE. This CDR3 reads CASSLGAGRYGYTF. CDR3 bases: TGTGCCAGCAGCCTGGGGGCAGGCCGCTATGGCTACACCTTC.

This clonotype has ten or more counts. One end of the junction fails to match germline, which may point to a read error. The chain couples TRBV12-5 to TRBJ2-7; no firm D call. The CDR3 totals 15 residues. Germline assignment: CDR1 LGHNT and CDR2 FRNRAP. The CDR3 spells CASGRIPQSSSEQYF. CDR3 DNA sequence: TGTGCTAGTGGTCGGATACCTCAGTCTTCCTCCGAGCAGTACTTC.

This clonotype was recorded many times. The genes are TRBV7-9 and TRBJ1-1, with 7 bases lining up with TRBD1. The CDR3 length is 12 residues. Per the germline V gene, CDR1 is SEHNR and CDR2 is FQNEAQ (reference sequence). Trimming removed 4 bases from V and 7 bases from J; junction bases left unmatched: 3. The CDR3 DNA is TGTGCCAGCAGCTCCACAGGGGATGAAGCTTTCTTT. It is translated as CASSSTGDEAFF.

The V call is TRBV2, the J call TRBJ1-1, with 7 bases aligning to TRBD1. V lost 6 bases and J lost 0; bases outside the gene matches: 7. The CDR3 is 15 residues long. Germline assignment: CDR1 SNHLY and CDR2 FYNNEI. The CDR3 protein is CASRDHRGLNTEAFF. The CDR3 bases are TGTGCCAGCAGAGATCACAGGGGATTGAACACTGAAGCTTTCTTT.

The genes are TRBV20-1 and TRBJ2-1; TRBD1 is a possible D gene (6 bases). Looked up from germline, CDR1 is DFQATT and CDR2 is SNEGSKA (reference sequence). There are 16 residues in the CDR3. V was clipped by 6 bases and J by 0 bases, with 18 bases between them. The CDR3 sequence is CSAAPGDRGSYNEQFF. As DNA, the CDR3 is TGCAGTGCCGCCCCAGGGGACCGAGGCTCCTACAATGAGCAGTTCTTC.

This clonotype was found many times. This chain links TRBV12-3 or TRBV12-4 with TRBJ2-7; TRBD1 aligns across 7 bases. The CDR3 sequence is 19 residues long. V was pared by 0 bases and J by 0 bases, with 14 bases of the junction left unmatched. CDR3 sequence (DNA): TGTGCCAGCAGTTTAGCGAAGGCCTCCGGGACAGCGACCTCCTACGAGCAGTACTTC. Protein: CASSLAKASGTATSYEQYF.

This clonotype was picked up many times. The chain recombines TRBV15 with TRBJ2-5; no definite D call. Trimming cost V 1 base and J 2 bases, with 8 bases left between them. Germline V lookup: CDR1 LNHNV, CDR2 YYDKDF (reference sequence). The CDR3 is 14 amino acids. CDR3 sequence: CATSRASQQETQYF. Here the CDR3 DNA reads TGTGCCACCAGCAGAGCTAGTCAGCAAGAGACCCAGTACTTC.

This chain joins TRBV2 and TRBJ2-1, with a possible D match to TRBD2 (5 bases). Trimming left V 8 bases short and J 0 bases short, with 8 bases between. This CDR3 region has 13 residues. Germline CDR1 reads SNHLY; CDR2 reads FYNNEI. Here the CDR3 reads CASAEDSYNEQFF. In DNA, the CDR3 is TGTGCCAGCGCGGAGGACTCCTACAATGAGCAGTTCTTC.

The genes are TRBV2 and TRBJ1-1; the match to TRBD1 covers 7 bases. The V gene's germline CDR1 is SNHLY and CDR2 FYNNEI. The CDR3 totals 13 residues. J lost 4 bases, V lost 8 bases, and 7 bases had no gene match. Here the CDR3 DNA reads TGTGCCAGCGGAAAGGACAGGAGCACTGAAGCTTTCTTT. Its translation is CASGKDRSTEAFF. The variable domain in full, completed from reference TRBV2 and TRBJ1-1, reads EPEVTQTPSHQVTQMGQEVILRCVPISNHLYFYWYRQILGQKVEFLVSFYNNEISEKSEIFDDQFSVERPDGSNFTLKIRSTKLEDSAMYFCASGKDRSTEAFFGQGTRLTVV.

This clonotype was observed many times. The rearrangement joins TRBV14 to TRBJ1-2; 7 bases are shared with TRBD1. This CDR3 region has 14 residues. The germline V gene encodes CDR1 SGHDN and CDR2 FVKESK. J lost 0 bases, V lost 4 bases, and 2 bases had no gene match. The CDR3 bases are TGTGCCAGCAGCCGAGGGGGCCCTAACTATGGCTACACCTTC. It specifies CASSRGGPNYGYTF.

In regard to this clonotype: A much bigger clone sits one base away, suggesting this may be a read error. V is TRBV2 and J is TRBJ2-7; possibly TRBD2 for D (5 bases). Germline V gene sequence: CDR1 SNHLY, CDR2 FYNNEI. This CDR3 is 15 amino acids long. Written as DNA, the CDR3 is TGTGCCAGCAGCAACGTTGGACTCGACTCCTACGGGCAGTACTTC. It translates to CASSNVGLDSYGQYF.

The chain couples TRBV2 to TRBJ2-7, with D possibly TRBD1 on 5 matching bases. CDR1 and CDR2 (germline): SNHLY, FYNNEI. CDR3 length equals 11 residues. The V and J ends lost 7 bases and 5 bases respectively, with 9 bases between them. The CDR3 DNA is TGTGCCAGCACCCCCAGGGACGAGCAGTACTTC. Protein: CASTPRDEQYF.

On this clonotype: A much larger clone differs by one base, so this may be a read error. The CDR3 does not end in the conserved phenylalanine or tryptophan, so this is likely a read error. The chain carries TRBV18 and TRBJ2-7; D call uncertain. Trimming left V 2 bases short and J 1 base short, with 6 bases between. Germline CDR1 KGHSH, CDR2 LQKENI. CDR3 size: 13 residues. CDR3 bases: TGTGCCAGCTCACCAGACTCTTCCTACGAGCAGTACCTC. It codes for CASSPDSSYEQYL.

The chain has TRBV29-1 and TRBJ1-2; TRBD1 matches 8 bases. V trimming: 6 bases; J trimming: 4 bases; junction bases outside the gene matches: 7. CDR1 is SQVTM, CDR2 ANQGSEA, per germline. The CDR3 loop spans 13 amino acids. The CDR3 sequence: CSVRQGPTYGYTF. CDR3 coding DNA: TGCAGCGTCAGACAGGGGCCAACCTATGGCTACACCTTC.

CDR3 residues: CASSPLPGPSSYEQYF. The CDR3 bases are TGTGCCAGCAGCCCCCTACCGGGGCCGAGCTCCTACGAGCAGTACTTC. The J gene is TRBJ2-7, the V gene TRBV4-2, with D perhaps given as TRBD1 or TRBD2 (5 bases each). V was shortened by 4 bases and J by 0 bases, with 16 bases between the two germline ends. Germline V CDR1 and CDR2: LGHNA, YNFKEQ. The CDR3 sequence is 16 residues long.

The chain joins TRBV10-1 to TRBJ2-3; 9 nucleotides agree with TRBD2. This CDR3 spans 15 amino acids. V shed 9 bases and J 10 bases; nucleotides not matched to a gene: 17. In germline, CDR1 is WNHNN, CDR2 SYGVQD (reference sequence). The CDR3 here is CARTKRGGGAPSQYF. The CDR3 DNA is TGCGCCAGGACCAAACGCGGCGGGGGGGCCCCTTCGCAGTATTTT.

The CDR3 region has the DNA TGTGCCAGCAGCGTCTCACTAGCGGGGGCGGGAGATACGCAGTATTTT. Its protein product is CASSVSLAGAGDTQYF. This chain connects TRBV9 to TRBJ2-3, with 11 bases fitting TRBD2. The V segment lost 2 bases and the J segment 5 bases; nucleotides outside the gene matches: 7. Germline lookup yields CDR1 SGDLS and CDR2 YYNGEE. The CDR3 spans 16 residues.

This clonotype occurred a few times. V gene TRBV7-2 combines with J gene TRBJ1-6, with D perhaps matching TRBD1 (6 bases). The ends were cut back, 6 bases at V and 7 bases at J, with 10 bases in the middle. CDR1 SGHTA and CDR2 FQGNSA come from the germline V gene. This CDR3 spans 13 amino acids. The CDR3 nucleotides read TGTGCCAGCAGGATGGACAGCAATTCACCCCTCCACTTT. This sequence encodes CASRMDSNSPLHF.

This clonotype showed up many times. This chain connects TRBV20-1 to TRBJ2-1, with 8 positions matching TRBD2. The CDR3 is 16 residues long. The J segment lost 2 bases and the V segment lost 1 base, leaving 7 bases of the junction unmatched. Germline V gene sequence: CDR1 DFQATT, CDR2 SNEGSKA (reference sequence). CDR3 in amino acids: CSARGEQRGTYNEQFF. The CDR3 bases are TGCAGTGCTAGAGGGGAGCAGCGGGGGACCTACAATGAGCAGTTCTTC.

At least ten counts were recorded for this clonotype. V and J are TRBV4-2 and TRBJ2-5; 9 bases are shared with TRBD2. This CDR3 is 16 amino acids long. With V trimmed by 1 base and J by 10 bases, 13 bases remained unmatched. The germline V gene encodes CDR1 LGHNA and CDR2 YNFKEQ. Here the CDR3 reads CASSQGPGRGGQNQYF. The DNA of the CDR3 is TGTGCCAGCAGCCAAGGTCCGGGGCGGGGGGGCCAAAACCAGTACTTC.

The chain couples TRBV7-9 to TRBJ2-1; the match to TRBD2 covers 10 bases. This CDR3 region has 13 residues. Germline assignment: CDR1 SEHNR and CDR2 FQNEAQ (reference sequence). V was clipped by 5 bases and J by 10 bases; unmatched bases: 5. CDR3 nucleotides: TGTGCCAGCAGCACGAAGACTAGCGGGGAGCAGTTCTTC. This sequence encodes CASSTKTSGEQFF.

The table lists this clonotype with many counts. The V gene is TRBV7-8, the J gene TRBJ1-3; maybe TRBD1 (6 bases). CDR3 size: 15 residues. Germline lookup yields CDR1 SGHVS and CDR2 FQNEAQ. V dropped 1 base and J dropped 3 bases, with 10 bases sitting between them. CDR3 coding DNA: TGTGCCAGCAGCTTAGAACAGGGTAGTGGAAACACCATATATTTT. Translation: CASSLEQGSGNTIYF. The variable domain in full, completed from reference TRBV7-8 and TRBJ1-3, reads GAGVSQSPRYKVAKRGQDVALRCDPISGHVSLFWYQQALGQGPEFLTYFQNEAQLDKSGLPSDRFFAERPEGSVSTLKIQRTQQEDSAVYLCASSLEQGSGNTIYFGEGSWLTVV.

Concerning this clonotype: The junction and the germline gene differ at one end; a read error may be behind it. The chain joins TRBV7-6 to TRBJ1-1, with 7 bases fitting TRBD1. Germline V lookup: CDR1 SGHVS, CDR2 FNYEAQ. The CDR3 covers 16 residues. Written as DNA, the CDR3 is TGTGCCAGCAGCACCAGGGACAGACAATCGAACACTGAAGCTCCCTTT. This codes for CASSTRDRQSNTEAPF.